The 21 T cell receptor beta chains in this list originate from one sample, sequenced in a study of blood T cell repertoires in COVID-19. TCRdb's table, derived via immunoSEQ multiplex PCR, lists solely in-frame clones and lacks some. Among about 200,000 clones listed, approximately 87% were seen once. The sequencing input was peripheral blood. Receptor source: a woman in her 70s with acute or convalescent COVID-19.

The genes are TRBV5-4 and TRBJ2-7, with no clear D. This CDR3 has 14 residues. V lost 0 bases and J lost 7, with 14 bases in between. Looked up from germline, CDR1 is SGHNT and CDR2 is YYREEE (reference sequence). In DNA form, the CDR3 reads TGTGCCAGCAGCTTGGAACGGTCCTCCCGGGAGCAGTACTTC. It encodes CASSLERSSREQYF. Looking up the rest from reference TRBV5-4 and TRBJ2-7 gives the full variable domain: ETGVTQSPTHLIKTRGQQVTLRCSSQSGHNTVSWYQQALGQGPQFIFQYYREEENGRGNFPPRFSGLQFPNYSSELNVNALELDDSALYLCASSLERSSREQYFGPGTRLTVT.

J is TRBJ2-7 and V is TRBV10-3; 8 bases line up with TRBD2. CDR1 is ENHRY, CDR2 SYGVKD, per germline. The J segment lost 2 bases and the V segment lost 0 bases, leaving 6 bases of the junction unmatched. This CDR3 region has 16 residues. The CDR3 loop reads CAISESMAGGTYEQYF. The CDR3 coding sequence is TGTGCCATCAGTGAGTCGATGGCGGGGGGAACCTACGAGCAGTACTTC.

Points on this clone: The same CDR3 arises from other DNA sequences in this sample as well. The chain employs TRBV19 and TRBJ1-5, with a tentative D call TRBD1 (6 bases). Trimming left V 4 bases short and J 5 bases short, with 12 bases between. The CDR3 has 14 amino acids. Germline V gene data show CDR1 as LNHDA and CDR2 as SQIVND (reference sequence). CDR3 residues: CASSTGQVHQPQHF. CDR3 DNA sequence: TGTGCCAGTAGTACGGGACAAGTTCATCAGCCCCAGCATTTT.

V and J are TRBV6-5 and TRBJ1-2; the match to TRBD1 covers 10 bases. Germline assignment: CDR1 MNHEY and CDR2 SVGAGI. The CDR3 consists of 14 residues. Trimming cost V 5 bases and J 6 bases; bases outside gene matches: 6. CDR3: CASSRDRGRNGYTF. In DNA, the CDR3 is TGTGCCAGCAGTAGAGACAGGGGGCGGAATGGCTACACCTTC.

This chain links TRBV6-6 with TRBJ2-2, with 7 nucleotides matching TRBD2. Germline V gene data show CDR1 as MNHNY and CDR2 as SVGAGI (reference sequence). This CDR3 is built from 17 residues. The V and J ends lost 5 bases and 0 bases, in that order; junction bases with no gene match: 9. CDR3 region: CASSPTGLIANTGELFF. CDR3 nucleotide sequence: TGTGCCAGCAGTCCCACGGGACTAATCGCGAACACCGGGGAGCTGTTTTTT.

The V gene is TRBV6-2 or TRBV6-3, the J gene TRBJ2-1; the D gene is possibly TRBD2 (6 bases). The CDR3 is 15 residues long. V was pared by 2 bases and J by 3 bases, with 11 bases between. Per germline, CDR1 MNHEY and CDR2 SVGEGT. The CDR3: CASSYTRRDYNEQFF. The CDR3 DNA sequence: TGTGCCAGCAGTTACACTAGGAGGGACTACAATGAGCAGTTCTTC.

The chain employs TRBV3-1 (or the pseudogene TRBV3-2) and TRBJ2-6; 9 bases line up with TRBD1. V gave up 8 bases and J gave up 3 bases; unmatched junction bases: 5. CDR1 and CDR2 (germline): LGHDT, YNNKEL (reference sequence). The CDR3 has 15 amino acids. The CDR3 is CASGDRVVGANVLTF. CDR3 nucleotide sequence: TGTGCCAGCGGGGACAGGGTAGTTGGGGCCAACGTCCTGACTTTC.

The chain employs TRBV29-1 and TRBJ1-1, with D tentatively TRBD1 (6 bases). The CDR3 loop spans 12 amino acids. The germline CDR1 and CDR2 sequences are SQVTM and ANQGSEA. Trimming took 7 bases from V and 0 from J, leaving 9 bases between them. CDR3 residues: CSAGQLNTEAFF. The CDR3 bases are TGCAGCGCTGGACAGTTGAACACTGAAGCTTTCTTT.

The CDR3 bases are TGTGCCAGCAGTTATGGCCGGGGTCGAGAGACCCAGTACTTC. Translating gives CASSYGRGRETQYF. V gene TRBV6-5 combines with J gene TRBJ2-5; a possible D gene is TRBD2 (5 bases). V shed 3 bases and J shed 4 bases, with 12 bases lying between them. This CDR3 region has 14 residues. Germline CDR1 is MNHEY and CDR2 is SVGAGI.

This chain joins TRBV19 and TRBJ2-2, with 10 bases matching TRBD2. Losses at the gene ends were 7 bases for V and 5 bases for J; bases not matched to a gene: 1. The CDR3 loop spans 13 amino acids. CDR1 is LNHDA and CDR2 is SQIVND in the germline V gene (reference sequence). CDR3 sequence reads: CASTSGGTGELFF. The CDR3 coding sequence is TGTGCCAGTACTAGCGGGGGAACCGGGGAGCTGTTTTTT.

CDR3 protein: CASNGGVTDTQYF. As DNA, the CDR3 is TGTGCCAGTAACGGCGGGGTCACAGATACGCAGTATTTT. The V gene is TRBV19, the J gene TRBJ2-3; tentatively, D is TRBD2 (6 bases). This CDR3 has 13 residues. The ends were cut back, 7 bases at V and 2 bases at J, with 10 bases in the middle. Germline lookup yields CDR1 LNHDA and CDR2 SQIVND (reference sequence).

This CDR3 reads CASRGLAKNEQFF. Written as DNA, the CDR3 is TGCGCCAGCAGAGGGCTAGCGAAAAATGAGCAGTTCTTC. V and J are TRBV5-1 and TRBJ2-1; maybe TRBD2 (6 bases). Trimming took 5 bases from V and 7 from J, leaving 13 bases between them. Germline lookup yields CDR1 SGHRS and CDR2 YFSETQ. This CDR3 is 13 amino acids long.

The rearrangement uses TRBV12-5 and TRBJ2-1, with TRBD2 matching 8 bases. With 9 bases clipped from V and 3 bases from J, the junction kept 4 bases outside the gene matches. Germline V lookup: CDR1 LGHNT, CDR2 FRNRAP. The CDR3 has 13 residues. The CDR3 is CASGGANYNEQFF. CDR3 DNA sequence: TGTGCTAGCGGGGGGGCAAACTACAATGAGCAGTTCTTC.

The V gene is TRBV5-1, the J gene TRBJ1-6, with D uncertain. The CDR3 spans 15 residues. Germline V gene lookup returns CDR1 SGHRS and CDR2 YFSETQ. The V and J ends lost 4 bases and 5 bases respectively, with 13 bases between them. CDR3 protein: CASSLGRSNNSPLHF. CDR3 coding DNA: TGCGCCAGCAGCCTGGGCCGGTCTAATAATTCACCCCTCCACTTT.

CDR3 sequence (DNA): TGTGCCAGCAGCGTCCTCTGGGGGGAGAGAATGGAGACCCAGTACTTC. Encoded protein: CASSVLWGERMETQYF. The chain couples TRBV9 to TRBJ2-5, with D possibly being TRBD2 (6 bases). This CDR3 comprises 16 residues. Germline V gene sequence: CDR1 SGDLS, CDR2 YYNGEE. V was cut by 2 bases and J by 5 bases, with 19 bases left in between.

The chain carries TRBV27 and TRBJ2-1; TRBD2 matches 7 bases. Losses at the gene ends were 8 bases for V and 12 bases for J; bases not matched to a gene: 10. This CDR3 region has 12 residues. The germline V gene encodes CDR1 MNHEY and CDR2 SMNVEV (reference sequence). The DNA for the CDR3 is TGTGCCAGCGGCGTAGCGGGCTGGGGGCAGTTCTTC. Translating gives CASGVAGWGQFF.

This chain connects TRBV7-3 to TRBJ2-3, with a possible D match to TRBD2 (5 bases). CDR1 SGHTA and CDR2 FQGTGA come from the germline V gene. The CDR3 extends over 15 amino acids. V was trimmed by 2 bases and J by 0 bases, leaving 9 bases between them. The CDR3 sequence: CASSLERLSTDTQYF. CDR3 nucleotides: TGTGCCAGCAGCTTAGAGCGGCTAAGCACAGATACGCAGTATTTT.

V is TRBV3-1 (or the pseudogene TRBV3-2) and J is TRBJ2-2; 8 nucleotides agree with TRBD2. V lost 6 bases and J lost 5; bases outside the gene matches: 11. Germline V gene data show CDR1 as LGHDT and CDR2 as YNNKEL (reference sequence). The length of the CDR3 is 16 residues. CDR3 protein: CASRQRGGGKTGELFF. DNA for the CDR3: TGTGCCAGCAGGCAGAGGGGCGGGGGGAAAACCGGGGAGCTGTTTTTT.

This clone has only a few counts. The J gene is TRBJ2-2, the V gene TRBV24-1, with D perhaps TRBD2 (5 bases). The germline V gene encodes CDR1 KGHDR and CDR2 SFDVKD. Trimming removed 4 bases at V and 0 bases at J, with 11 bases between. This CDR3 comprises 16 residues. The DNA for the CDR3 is TGTGCCACCAGTGAGGACTTAGCGCCGAACACCGGGGAGCTGTTTTTT. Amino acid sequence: CATSEDLAPNTGELFF.

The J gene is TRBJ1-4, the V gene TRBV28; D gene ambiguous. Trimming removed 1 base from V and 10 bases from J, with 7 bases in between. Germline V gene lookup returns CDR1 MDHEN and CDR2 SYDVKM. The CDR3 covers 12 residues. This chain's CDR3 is CASSLLEGKLFF. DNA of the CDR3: TGTGCCAGCAGTTTATTGGAGGGAAAACTGTTTTTT.

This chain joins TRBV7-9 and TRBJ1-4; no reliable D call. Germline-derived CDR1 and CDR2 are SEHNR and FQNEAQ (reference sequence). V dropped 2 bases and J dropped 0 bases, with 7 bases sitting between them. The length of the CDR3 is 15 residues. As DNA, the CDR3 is TGTGCCAGCAGCTTATTCTTGTCAACTAATGAAAAACTGTTTTTT. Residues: CASSLFLSTNEKLFF.